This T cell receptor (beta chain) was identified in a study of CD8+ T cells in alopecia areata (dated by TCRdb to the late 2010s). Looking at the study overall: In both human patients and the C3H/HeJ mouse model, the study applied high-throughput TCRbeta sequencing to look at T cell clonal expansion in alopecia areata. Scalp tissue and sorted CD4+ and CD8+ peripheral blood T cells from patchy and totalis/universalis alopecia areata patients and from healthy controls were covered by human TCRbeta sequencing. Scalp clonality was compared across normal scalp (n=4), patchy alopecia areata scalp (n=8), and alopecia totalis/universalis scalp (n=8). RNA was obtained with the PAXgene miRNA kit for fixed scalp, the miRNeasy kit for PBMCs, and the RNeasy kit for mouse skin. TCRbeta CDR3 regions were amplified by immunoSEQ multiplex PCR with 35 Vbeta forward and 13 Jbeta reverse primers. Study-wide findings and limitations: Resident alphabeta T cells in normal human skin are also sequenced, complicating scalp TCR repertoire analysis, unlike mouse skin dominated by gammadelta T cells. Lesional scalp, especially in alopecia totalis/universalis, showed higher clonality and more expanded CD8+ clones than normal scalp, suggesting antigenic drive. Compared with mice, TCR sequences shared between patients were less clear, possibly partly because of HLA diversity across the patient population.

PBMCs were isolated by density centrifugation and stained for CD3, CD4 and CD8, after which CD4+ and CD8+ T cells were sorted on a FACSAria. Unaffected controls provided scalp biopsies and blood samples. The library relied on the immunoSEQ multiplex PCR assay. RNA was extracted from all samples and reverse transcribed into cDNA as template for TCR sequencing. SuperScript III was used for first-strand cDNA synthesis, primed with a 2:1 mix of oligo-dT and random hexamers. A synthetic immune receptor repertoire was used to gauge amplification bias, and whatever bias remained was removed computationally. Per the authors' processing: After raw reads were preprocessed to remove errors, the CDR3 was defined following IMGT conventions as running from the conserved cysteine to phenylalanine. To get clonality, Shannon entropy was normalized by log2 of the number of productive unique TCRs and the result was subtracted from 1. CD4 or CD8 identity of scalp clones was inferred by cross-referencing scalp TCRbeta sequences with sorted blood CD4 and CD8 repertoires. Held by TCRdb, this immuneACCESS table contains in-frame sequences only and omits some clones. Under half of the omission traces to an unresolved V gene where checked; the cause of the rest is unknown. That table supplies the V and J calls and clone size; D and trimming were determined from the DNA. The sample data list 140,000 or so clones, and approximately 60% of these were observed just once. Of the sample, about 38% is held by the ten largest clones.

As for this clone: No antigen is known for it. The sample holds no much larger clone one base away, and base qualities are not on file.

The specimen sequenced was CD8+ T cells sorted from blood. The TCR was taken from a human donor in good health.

The bases read TGTGCCAGCAGTCCGGGAGTAAGCTACGAGCAGTACTTC. This is translated as CASSPGVSYEQYF. Recombination connected TRBV7-2 to TRBJ2-7; the D gene is perhaps TRBD2, on 6 matching bases. Between the V and J ends, shortened by 6 bases and 3 bases respectively, the junction contains 12 bases. Taken from the germline V gene, the CDR1 and CDR2 loops are SGHTA and FQGNSA. The CDR3 goes from the cysteine to the phenylalanine over 13 residues. Only CDR3 DNA remains: 39 bases, in frame from the first base.